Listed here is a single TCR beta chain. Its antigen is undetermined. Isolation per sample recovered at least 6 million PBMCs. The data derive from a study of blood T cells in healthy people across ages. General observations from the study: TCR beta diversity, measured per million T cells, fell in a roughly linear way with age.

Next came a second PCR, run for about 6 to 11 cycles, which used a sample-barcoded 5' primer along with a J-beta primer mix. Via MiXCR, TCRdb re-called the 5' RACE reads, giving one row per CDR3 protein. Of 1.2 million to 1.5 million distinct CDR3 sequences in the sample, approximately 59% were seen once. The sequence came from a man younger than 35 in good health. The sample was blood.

The CDR3 sequence: CSAHSPGLAGVDGETQYF. The CDR3 region has the DNA TGCAGTGCTCATTCTCCGGGACTAGCGGGGGTAGACGGAGAGACCCAGTACTTC. The chain is built from TRBV20-1 and TRBJ2-4; 14 bases map to TRBD2. The J call may be in error: the DNA end matches TRBJ2-5 better. The germline V gene encodes CDR1 DFQATT and CDR2 SNEGSKA (reference sequence). The CDR3 runs 18 residues.